Listed below are T cell receptor beta chains from one sample, sequenced in a study of blood T cell repertoires in COVID-19. The data were produced by immunoSEQ multiplex PCR, yet TCRdb's version contains in-frame clones alone and is incomplete. The table shows about 240,000 clones, with approximately 84% occurring only once. The sequenced sample was peripheral blood. These receptors came from a man in his fifties with acute or convalescent COVID-19. The CDR3 runs from the conserved cysteine through the conserved F or W. Fields, in order: clone size, J gene, D gene, V gene, CDR3 protein, CDR3 DNA. D genes are given only for firm matches. Clone size appears in some rows only: once, few, many, or a class for an expanded clone.

clone size: NA; J gene: TRBJ2-7; D gene: NA; V gene: TRBV4-2; CDR3 protein: CASSQESRQLEQYF; CDR3 DNA: TGTGCCAGCAGCCAAGAATCGCGGCAGCTCGAGCAGTACTTC
clone size: NA; J gene: TRBJ1-2; D gene: NA; V gene: TRBV3-1/TRBV3-2; CDR3 protein: CATTSTRGARISGYTF; CDR3 DNA: TGTGCCACCACCTCGACGCGGGGGGCGCGCATCTCTGGCTACACCTTC
clone size: NA; J gene: TRBJ2-1; D gene: TRBD2; V gene: TRBV10-1; CDR3 protein: CASSEQPGLAGSFNEQFF; CDR3 DNA: TGCGCCAGCAGTGAACAACCGGGACTAGCGGGGTCCTTCAATGAGCAGTTCTTC
clone size: NA; J gene: TRBJ2-1; D gene: TRBD1; V gene: TRBV15; CDR3 protein: CATRDRGYNEQFF; CDR3 DNA: TGTGCCACCCGGGACAGGGGTTACAATGAGCAGTTCTTC
clone size: NA; J gene: TRBJ2-7; D gene: NA; V gene: TRBV11-2; CDR3 protein: CASSLDHIQSYEQYF; CDR3 DNA: TGTGCCAGCAGCTTAGATCACATACAAAGCTACGAGCAGTACTTC
clone size: NA; J gene: TRBJ1-2; D gene: NA; V gene: TRBV6-5; CDR3 protein: CASSPHSYGYTF; CDR3 DNA: TGTGCCAGCAGTCCTCACAGCTATGGCTACACCTTC
clone size: once; J gene: TRBJ2-1; D gene: TRBD2; V gene: TRBV20-1; CDR3 protein: CSASGLLAAYNEQFF; CDR3 DNA: TGCAGTGCTAGTGGGTTGCTAGCGGCGTACAATGAGCAGTTCTTC
clone size: NA; J gene: TRBJ2-7; D gene: TRBD2; V gene: TRBV29-1; CDR3 protein: CSVEDPTSGGYEQYF; CDR3 DNA: TGCAGCGTTGAAGATCCTACTAGCGGTGGCTACGAGCAGTACTTC
clone size: NA; J gene: TRBJ1-1; D gene: NA; V gene: TRBV6-5; CDR3 protein: CASSYEGNTEAFF; CDR3 DNA: TGTGCCAGCAGTTACGAGGGGAACACTGAAGCTTTCTTT
clone size: NA; J gene: TRBJ2-7; D gene: TRBD2; V gene: TRBV28; CDR3 protein: CASSFPSGRYEQYF; CDR3 DNA: TGTGCCAGCAGTTTTCCGAGCGGGAGGTACGAGCAGTACTTC
clone size: NA; J gene: TRBJ2-7; D gene: TRBD1; V gene: TRBV5-4; CDR3 protein: CASSLGTGTYEQYF; CDR3 DNA: TGTGCCAGCAGCTTGGGGACAGGGACCTACGAGCAGTACTTC
clone size: NA; J gene: TRBJ1-2; D gene: NA; V gene: TRBV5-5; CDR3 protein: CASTHARRKNGYTF; CDR3 DNA: TGTGCCAGCACCCACGCCCGCAGGAAAAATGGCTACACCTTC
clone size: NA; J gene: TRBJ2-7; D gene: TRBD1; V gene: TRBV28; CDR3 protein: CASRGQGDPYEQYF; CDR3 DNA: TGTGCCAGCAGAGGACAGGGGGACCCCTACGAGCAGTACTTC
clone size: NA; J gene: TRBJ1-1; D gene: NA; V gene: TRBV25-1; CDR3 protein: CASSDHRTANTEAFF; CDR3 DNA: TGTGCCAGCAGTGACCACAGGACGGCGAACACTGAAGCTTTCTTT
clone size: NA; J gene: TRBJ2-1; D gene: NA; V gene: TRBV11-3; CDR3 protein: CASSLVSSNEQFF; CDR3 DNA: TGTGCCAGCAGCTTAGTTTCCTCCAATGAGCAGTTCTTC
clone size: NA; J gene: TRBJ2-2; D gene: TRBD2; V gene: TRBV15; CDR3 protein: CATSRAGLAGGGTGELFF; CDR3 DNA: TGTGCCACCAGCAGAGCTGGACTAGCGGGAGGCGGCACCGGGGAGCTGTTTTTT
clone size: once; J gene: TRBJ2-5; D gene: NA; V gene: TRBV27; CDR3 protein: CASSLSAGQETQYF; CDR3 DNA: TGTGCCAGCAGTTTATCTGCAGGGCAAGAGACCCAGTACTTC
clone size: once; J gene: TRBJ2-7; D gene: NA; V gene: TRBV11-3; CDR3 protein: CASSLRIGEQYF; CDR3 DNA: TGTGCCAGCAGCCTCAGGATTGGCGAGCAGTACTTC
clone size: NA; J gene: TRBJ2-7; D gene: NA; V gene: TRBV6-5; CDR3 protein: CASSYSGGNEQYF; CDR3 DNA: TGTGCCAGCAGTTACTCAGGAGGGAACGAGCAGTACTTC
clone size: NA; J gene: TRBJ2-3; D gene: NA; V gene: TRBV30; CDR3 protein: CAWSLSGGSTDTQYF; CDR3 DNA: TGTGCCTGGAGCCTCTCTGGCGGTAGCACAGATACGCAGTATTTT
clone size: once; J gene: TRBJ2-5; D gene: TRBD1; V gene: TRBV9; CDR3 protein: CASSVSYKGAQETQYF; CDR3 DNA: TGTGCCAGCAGCGTGTCGTATAAGGGGGCTCAAGAGACCCAGTACTTC
clone size: NA; J gene: TRBJ2-7; D gene: TRBD1; V gene: TRBV5-5; CDR3 protein: CASSFDRGRHEQYF; CDR3 DNA: TGTGCCAGCAGCTTCGACAGGGGGCGCCACGAGCAGTACTTC
clone size: NA; J gene: TRBJ2-1; D gene: TRBD2; V gene: TRBV4-1; CDR3 protein: CASRPSGASSYNEQFF; CDR3 DNA: TGCGCCAGCAGACCAAGCGGGGCCAGCTCCTACAATGAGCAGTTCTTC
clone size: NA; J gene: TRBJ2-1; D gene: TRBD2; V gene: TRBV3-1/TRBV3-2; CDR3 protein: CASSLGTSRNEQFF; CDR3 DNA: TGTGCCAGCAGCCTCGGGACTAGCCGTAATGAGCAGTTCTTC
clone size: NA; J gene: TRBJ1-2; D gene: TRBD1; V gene: TRBV9; CDR3 protein: CASSVEDRGNYGYTF; CDR3 DNA: TGTGCCAGCAGCGTTGAGGACAGGGGGAACTATGGCTACACCTTC
clone size: NA; J gene: TRBJ1-6; D gene: TRBD1; V gene: TRBV19; CDR3 protein: CASSLGQGSPSNSPLHF; CDR3 DNA: TGTGCCAGTAGTCTGGGACAGGGATCGCCTTCTAATTCACCCCTCCACTTT
clone size: NA; J gene: TRBJ1-3; D gene: NA; V gene: TRBV5-1; CDR3 protein: CASSWGGVSGGNTIYF; CDR3 DNA: TGCGCCAGCAGCTGGGGCGGGGTGTCAGGTGGAAACACCATATATTTT
clone size: NA; J gene: TRBJ1-5; D gene: TRBD1; V gene: TRBV28; CDR3 protein: CASRRQGAWGVHQPQHF; CDR3 DNA: TGTGCCAGCAGGCGACAGGGGGCGTGGGGGGTGCATCAGCCCCAGCATTTT
clone size: NA; J gene: TRBJ1-6; D gene: NA; V gene: TRBV30; CDR3 protein: CAWSVGSRGNSPLHF; CDR3 DNA: TGTGCCTGGAGCGTCGGCTCAAGGGGTAATTCACCCCTCCACTTT
clone size: NA; J gene: TRBJ1-4; D gene: NA; V gene: TRBV29-1; CDR3 protein: CSVARFATNEKLFF; CDR3 DNA: TGCAGCGTAGCGAGATTTGCAACTAATGAAAAACTGTTTTTT
clone size: NA; J gene: TRBJ1-1; D gene: NA; V gene: TRBV6-5; CDR3 protein: CASSVTVLNTEAFF; CDR3 DNA: TGTGCCAGCAGCGTGACAGTTCTGAACACTGAAGCTTTCTTT
clone size: NA; J gene: TRBJ2-3; D gene: NA; V gene: TRBV9; CDR3 protein: CASSVVIAGHTDTQYF; CDR3 DNA: TGTGCCAGCAGCGTAGTTATAGCAGGGCACACAGATACGCAGTATTTT
clone size: NA; J gene: TRBJ2-5; D gene: NA; V gene: TRBV6-5; CDR3 protein: CASSTGNSETQYF; CDR3 DNA: TGTGCCAGCAGCACCGGAAACAGTGAGACCCAGTACTTC
clone size: NA; J gene: TRBJ2-5; D gene: NA; V gene: TRBV27; CDR3 protein: CASSPETQYF; CDR3 DNA: TGTGCCAGCAGTCCGGAGACCCAGTACTTC
clone size: NA; J gene: TRBJ1-5; D gene: TRBD1; V gene: TRBV19; CDR3 protein: CATRDRGSQPQHF; CDR3 DNA: TGTGCCACTAGAGACAGGGGAAGTCAGCCCCAGCATTTT
clone size: NA; J gene: TRBJ1-6; D gene: NA; V gene: TRBV3-1/TRBV3-2; CDR3 protein: CASSRGQQSPLHF; CDR3 DNA: TGTGCCAGCAGCCGAGGACAGCAGTCACCCCTCCACTTT
clone size: once; J gene: TRBJ2-7; D gene: TRBD2; V gene: TRBV19; CDR3 protein: CASSTLAGGNEQYF; CDR3 DNA: TGTGCCAGTAGTACACTAGCGGGAGGCAACGAGCAGTACTTC
clone size: NA; J gene: TRBJ1-3; D gene: NA; V gene: TRBV19; CDR3 protein: CASSMRDYNSGNTIYF; CDR3 DNA: TGTGCCAGTAGTATGCGGGATTACAACTCTGGAAACACCATATATTTT
clone size: few; J gene: TRBJ2-3; D gene: TRBD2; V gene: TRBV18; CDR3 protein: CASSFSGGTDTQYF; CDR3 DNA: TGTGCCAGCTCATTTAGCGGGGGCACAGATACGCAGTATTTT
clone size: NA; J gene: TRBJ2-5; D gene: TRBD2; V gene: TRBV15; CDR3 protein: CATSTRDSGSPLTQYF; CDR3 DNA: TGTGCCACCAGCACCCGGGATAGCGGGAGCCCCTTGACCCAGTACTTC
clone size: NA; J gene: TRBJ2-7; D gene: TRBD2; V gene: TRBV5-6; CDR3 protein: CASSFSGSYEQYF; CDR3 DNA: TGTGCCAGCAGCTTTAGCGGGAGCTACGAGCAGTACTTC
clone size: NA; J gene: TRBJ1-1; D gene: NA; V gene: TRBV29-1; CDR3 protein: CSSGEQFDTEAFF; CDR3 DNA: TGCAGCTCCGGGGAACAGTTCGATACTGAAGCTTTCTTT
clone size: NA; J gene: TRBJ1-6; D gene: NA; V gene: TRBV10-3; CDR3 protein: CAISEKGDYRSPLHF; CDR3 DNA: TGTGCCATCAGTGAGAAGGGGGACTACCGTTCACCCCTCCACTTT
clone size: NA; J gene: TRBJ1-1; D gene: TRBD1; V gene: TRBV15; CDR3 protein: CATSRGGQGDTEAFF; CDR3 DNA: TGTGCCACCAGCAGAGGGGGACAGGGAGACACTGAAGCTTTCTTT
clone size: few; J gene: TRBJ2-7; D gene: TRBD2; V gene: TRBV5-1; CDR3 protein: CASSWARGDPGIYEQYF; CDR3 DNA: TGCGCCAGCAGCTGGGCACGGGGGGACCCCGGTATTTACGAGCAGTACTTC
clone size: NA; J gene: TRBJ1-1; D gene: NA; V gene: TRBV5-5; CDR3 protein: CASSFLGAEAFF; CDR3 DNA: TGTGCCAGCAGCTTCTTAGGGGCTGAAGCTTTCTTT
clone size: NA; J gene: TRBJ1-6; D gene: TRBD1; V gene: TRBV6-5; CDR3 protein: CASMETGLAPLHF; CDR3 DNA: TGTGCCAGCATGGAGACAGGGTTGGCACCCCTCCACTTT
clone size: NA; J gene: TRBJ1-4; D gene: NA; V gene: TRBV7-9; CDR3 protein: CASSLRGRGIEKLFF; CDR3 DNA: TGTGCCAGCAGCCTTAGGGGCAGGGGTATTGAAAAACTGTTTTTT